These 11 T cell receptor beta chains came from one sample sequenced in a study of cytomegalovirus exposure and HLA in healthy donors. Researchers ran the PCR with 60 Vbeta and 13 Jbeta primers. Using immunoSEQ multiplex PCR, the repertoire was profiled, and TCRdb retains in-frame clones only, with some absent. The sample shows around 180,000 clones, about 80% of them seen only once. Sequencing was done on a sample of PBMCs. The receptors come from a woman aged 25 to 45 in good health and CMV-seropositive.

This clone was observed once. V is TRBV5-4 and J is TRBJ2-7, with D possibly TRBD1 on 6 matching bases. CDR3 size: 17 residues. The germline gives CDR1 SGHNT, CDR2 YYREEE (reference sequence). Between the trimmed V and J ends, which lost 0 bases and 2 bases, there was a span of 18 bases. The CDR3 coding sequence is TGTGCCAGCAGCTTGGCAGGGTCAGGGAAGGGGGCCTACGAGCAGTACTTC. It specifies CASSLAGSGKGAYEQYF.

The V call is TRBV30, the J call TRBJ1-2, with TRBD1 as a possible D gene (5 bases). The V end lost 0 bases, the J end lost 6 bases, and 8 bases lay between the germline ends. Per the germline V gene, CDR1 is GTSNPN and CDR2 is SVGIG (reference sequence). The CDR3 totals 12 residues. The CDR3 loop reads CAWSVTGHGYTF. CDR3 DNA: TGTGCCTGGAGTGTTACAGGCCATGGCTACACCTTC.

This clone was seen only once. Germline is not matched at one junction end, which may reflect a read error. The chain employs TRBV6-1 and TRBJ2-7; 7 bases fit TRBD1. Germline loops: CDR1 MNHNS, CDR2 SASEGT. The CDR3 consists of 14 residues. The CDR3 region is CASSPSQTGKKGDF. Written as DNA, the CDR3 is TGTGCCAGCAGTCCCTCCCAGACAGGGAAAAAAGGGGACTTC.

V usage is TRBV11-3 and J usage is TRBJ2-5; D perhaps matches TRBD1 (6 bases). Germline-derived CDR1 and CDR2 are SGHNT and YENEEA. This CDR3 contains 13 residues. Trimming removed 6 bases at V and 5 bases at J, with 13 bases between. The CDR3 sequence: CASRPAGVETQYF. CDR3 nucleotides: TGTGCCAGCAGACCGGCAGGGGTGGAGACCCAGTACTTC. Using reference TRBV11-3 and TRBJ2-5 for the parts outside the CDR3, the full variable domain is EAGVVQSPRYKIIEKKQPVAFWCNPISGHNTLYWYLQNLGQGPELLIRYENEEAVDDSQLPKDRFSAERLKGVDSTLKIQPAELGDSAVYLCASRPAGVETQYFGPGTRLLVL.

This chain connects TRBV2 to TRBJ1-3, with D unclear. Trimming pared 7 bases from V and 0 bases from J, leaving 7 bases between. This CDR3 region has 13 residues. The germline V gene has CDR1 SNHLY and CDR2 FYNNEI. This CDR3 reads CASKEVSGNTIYF. DNA for the CDR3: TGTGCCAGCAAAGAGGTCTCTGGAAACACCATATATTTT.

V gene TRBV6-4 combines with J gene TRBJ1-1; D is unclear. CDR3 size: 13 residues. V lost 3 bases to trimming and J lost 0 bases, with 5 bases between them. CDR1 is MRHNA and CDR2 is SNTAGT in the germline V gene. CDR3: CASSEQVNTEAFF. CDR3 nucleotides: TGTGCCAGCAGTGAACAAGTGAACACTGAAGCTTTCTTT.

The chain employs TRBV15 and TRBJ1-2, with 7 bases aligning to TRBD1. V gave up 3 bases and J gave up 4 bases; unmatched junction bases: 11. This CDR3 comprises 16 residues. The germline CDR1 and CDR2 sequences are LNHNV and YYDKDF (reference sequence). CDR3 sequence reads: CATSRDDRVVVYGYTF. CDR3 sequence (DNA): TGTGCCACCAGCAGGGATGACAGGGTCGTCGTCTATGGCTACACCTTC.

The rearrangement uses TRBV7-6 and TRBJ1-1, with D perhaps matching TRBD1 (6 bases). CDR1 and CDR2 from the germline V gene are SGHVS and FNYEAQ. The CDR3 contains 16 residues. The V gene lost 5 bases and the J gene lost 0 bases, with 16 bases spanning the gap. The DNA for the CDR3 is TGTGCCAGCAGCGGGGGGGGGCTCGACATGAACACTGAAGCTTTCTTT. Encoded protein: CASSGGGLDMNTEAFF.

J is TRBJ1-1 and V is TRBV19; 9 bases line up with TRBD1. Trimming cost V 5 bases and J 3 bases; bases outside gene matches: 1. CDR3 size: 13 residues. Germline-derived CDR1 and CDR2 are LNHDA and SQIVND (reference sequence). As DNA, the CDR3 is TGTGCCAGTAGTCGACAGGGGGACACTGAAGCTTTCTTT. The encoded protein is CASSRQGDTEAFF.

CDR3 in DNA: TGTGCCAGCAGTGAACAGGGGGCGAATTCACCCCTCCACTTT. This codes for CASSEQGANSPLHF. J is TRBJ1-6 and V is TRBV6-1, with 8 bases that match TRBD1. Germline trimming cut 2 bases from V and 7 bases from J; bases unmatched to any gene: 1. The CDR3 extends over 14 amino acids. Germline CDR1 reads MNHNS; CDR2 reads SASEGT.

V gene TRBV11-2 combines with J gene TRBJ1-4; D is possibly TRBD1 (6 bases). The CDR3 is made up of 14 amino acids. V lost 5 bases, J lost 2 bases, and 9 bases lay in between. Germline V gene data show CDR1 as SGHAT and CDR2 as FQNNGV. The CDR3 region is CASSPGVTNEKLFF. The CDR3 DNA follows: TGTGCCAGCAGCCCAGGGGTCACTAATGAAAAACTGTTTTTT.